This T cell receptor beta chain derives from a study of cytomegalovirus exposure and HLA in healthy donors. Study conclusions and caveats: Among donors in an Asian-associated ancestry cluster, a later analysis reportedly found fewer N-insertions than the roughly 670-donor mean. Previous analysis showed most TCR beta V segments were productive about 90% or about 30% of the time.

The PCR used 60 Vbeta and 13 Jbeta primers. In the authors' methods: As a later analysis found, there were tens of millions of unique TCR beta chains, of which roughly 11 million were shared. Clones were read by immunoSEQ multiplex PCR, and TCRdb kept only the in-frame ones, dropping some. The D gene and trimming were derived from the DNA, and the V and J assignments and clone size from that table. The sample records about 170,000 clones, around 77% being singletons. Details on this clone: Its antigen is still unknown.

V lost 6 bases to trimming and J lost 8 bases, with 13 bases between them. CDR3 length equals 12 residues. CDR1 and CDR2 from the germline V gene are KGHSH and LQKENI. The TCR sequence derives from a woman aged 30 to 39 in good health and CMV-seropositive. The rearrangement joins TRBV18 to TRBJ1-2; the D gene is possibly TRBD1 (5 bases). Sequenced input: PBMCs. The CDR3, as DNA: TGTGCCAGCTCCCCCGGAGGGGAGGGCTACACCTTC. It translates to CASSPGGEGYTF.